The 16 T cell receptor beta chains below all came from one sample that was sequenced in a study of identical twins. A single record per CDR3 protein comes from TCRdb applying MiXCR to the 5' RACE reads. Of 600,000 to 700,000 distinct CDR3 sequences in the sample, less than 25% are singletons; the top ten hold 4% to 5.5%. These data also featured in a second study, about T cells expressing NK-cell markers.

The source material was PBMCs. The receptors here all came from a woman younger than 35 in good health.

This chain uses TRBV10-3 with TRBJ2-1; 14 bases match TRBD2. The germline gives CDR1 ENHRY, CDR2 SYGVKD. With 7 bases clipped from V and 6 bases from J, the junction kept 8 bases outside the gene matches. This CDR3 contains 16 residues. CDR3 residues: CAIMRTSGRSLNEQFF. The CDR3 region has the DNA TGTGCCATCATGCGGACTAGCGGGAGGTCCCTCAATGAGCAGTTCTTC.

In its sample, this clonotype was seen many times. Sequence at one end of the junction differs from germline and may be a read error. V usage is TRBV20-1 and J usage is TRBJ1-6, with D unresolved. The CDR3 is 13 amino acids. Germline-derived CDR1 and CDR2 are DFQATT and SNEGSKA (reference sequence). For the CDR3, the DNA is TGCAGTGCAAGAGGGAGTGTTAATTCACCCCTCCACTTT. As protein: CSARGSVNSPLHF.

V is TRBV12-3 or TRBV12-4 and J is TRBJ2-7; no clear D gene. Trimming pared 2 bases from V and 6 bases from J, leaving 11 bases between. The CDR3 is 13 amino acids. CDR3 DNA sequence: TGTGCCAGCAGTTTATTGGGCGGCAGCGAGCAGTACTTC. It codes for CASSLLGGSEQYF.

The chain links TRBV6-6 to TRBJ2-5, with TRBD1 matching 8 bases. Per germline, CDR1 MNHNY and CDR2 SVGAGI (reference sequence). V dropped 5 bases and J dropped 4; count of bases not matched to a gene: 3. There are 13 residues in the CDR3. CDR3 coding DNA: TGTGCCAGCAGTGGACAGGGTGGAGAGACCCAGTACTTC. It codes for CASSGQGGETQYF.

This clonotype turned up a few times. CDR3 protein: CASSGSSGDTQYF. The DNA for the CDR3 is TGCGCCAGCAGCGGTTCTAGCGGAGATACGCAGTATTTT. The chain joins TRBV5-1 to TRBJ2-3; the match to TRBD2 covers 7 bases. The CDR3 is made up of 13 amino acids. V shed 4 bases and J 5 bases; nucleotides not matched to a gene: 4. Germline assignment: CDR1 SGHRS and CDR2 YFSETQ.

This chain links TRBV5-4 with TRBJ2-2, with D possibly being TRBD1 (6 bases). The V and J ends lost 0 bases and 4 bases respectively, with 13 bases between them. The CDR3 totals 16 residues. Germline-derived CDR1 and CDR2 are SGHNT and YYREEE (reference sequence). The CDR3 nucleotides read TGTGCCAGCAGCTTGGAGGGCAGGGGTTCCACCGGGGAGCTGTTTTTT. It translates to CASSLEGRGSTGELFF.

The chain links TRBV7-3 to TRBJ2-1, with 8 bases fitting TRBD2. CDR1 is SGHTA and CDR2 is FQGTGA in the germline V gene. The V segment lost 4 bases and the J segment 0 bases; nucleotides outside the gene matches: 8. This CDR3 spans 17 amino acids. CDR3 bases: TGTGCCAGCAGCTATCTTAGCGGGGAGAGCTCCTACAATGAGCAGTTCTTC. It yields the protein CASSYLSGESSYNEQFF.

This clonotype was detected a few times. The chain carries TRBV5-1 and TRBJ1-1, with D hard to call. CDR1 is SGHRS and CDR2 is YFSETQ in the germline V gene. CDR3 length: 15 amino acids. Trimming took 0 bases from V and 3 from J, leaving 12 bases between them. CDR3 amino acids: CASSLGGTAHTEAFF. The CDR3 region has the DNA TGCGCCAGCAGCTTGGGGGGTACAGCACACACTGAAGCTTTCTTT.

This clonotype turned up a few times. The rearrangement links TRBV3-1 to TRBJ2-7; tentative D call: TRBD2 (5 bases). This CDR3 region has 16 residues. Trimming took 3 bases from V and 2 from J, leaving 17 bases between them. In germline, CDR1 is LGHDT, CDR2 YNNKEL (reference sequence). The CDR3 loop reads CASSHARDYHPYEQYF. The CDR3 DNA is TGTGCCAGCAGCCATGCTCGCGACTACCACCCCTACGAGCAGTACTTC.

This clonotype has a count of ten or more. V and J are TRBV20-1 and TRBJ1-1; D is unclear. The CDR3 covers 14 residues. CDR1 DFQATT and CDR2 SNEGSKA come from the germline V gene (reference sequence). Trimming pared 0 bases from V and 0 bases from J, leaving 8 bases between. The CDR3 DNA reads TGCAGTGCTAGAGATCCTGGGATGAACACTGAAGCTTTCTTT. It is translated as CSARDPGMNTEAFF.

A word on this clonotype: At one of its ends the junction is not consistent with the germline gene, which may arise from a read error. This chain joins TRBV5-1 and TRBJ2-3; D tentatively fits TRBD1 or TRBD2 (6 bases each). Per the germline V gene, CDR1 is SGHRS and CDR2 is YFSETQ. This CDR3 has 15 residues. For the CDR3, the DNA is TGCGCCAGCAGCTTGGAGCGCAGGGGCGGGGATACGCAGTCTTTT. This translates into CASSLERRGGDTQSF. Complete variable domain (other parts from reference TRBV5-1 and TRBJ2-3): KAGVTQTPRYLIKTRGQQVTLSCSPISGHRSVSWYQQTPGQGLQFLFEYFSETQRNKGNFPGRFSGRQFSNSRSEMNVSTLELGDSALYLCASSLERRGGDTQSFGPGTRLTVL.

This clonotype has just a few counts. The genes are TRBV10-3 and TRBJ1-1; D gene unclear. This CDR3 has 14 amino acids. V lost 0 bases to trimming and J lost 4 bases, with 9 bases between them. The V gene's germline CDR1 is ENHRY and CDR2 SYGVKD. The CDR3 region is CAISESETVTEAFF. CDR3 DNA sequence: TGTGCCATCAGTGAGTCGGAAACGGTCACTGAAGCTTTCTTT.

This clonotype was seen ten or more times. V gene TRBV7-2 combines with J gene TRBJ1-6; D possibly corresponds to TRBD1 (5 bases). The CDR3 covers 14 residues. Trimming cost V 5 bases and J 11 bases, with 16 bases left between them. Germline-derived CDR1 and CDR2 are SGHTA and FQGNSA. In nucleotides, the CDR3 is TGTGCCAGCAGCCCTACCTCGGGGGTTACACCCCTCCACTTT. Translating it yields CASSPTSGVTPLHF.

This clonotype was detected a few times. V gene TRBV20-1 combines with J gene TRBJ2-1; TRBD2 aligns across 7 bases. Germline lookup yields CDR1 DFQATT and CDR2 SNEGSKA (reference sequence). Trimming removed 7 bases from V and 7 bases from J; junction bases left unmatched: 13. The CDR3 covers 14 residues. For the CDR3, the DNA is TGCAGTGGGGCCGGAAGCGGGACGAGGAATGAGCAGTTCTTC. Its protein product is CSGAGSGTRNEQFF.

In its sample, this clonotype was seen many times. The rearrangement links TRBV20-1 to TRBJ2-7; TRBD1 is a possible D gene (5 bases). Germline loops: CDR1 DFQATT, CDR2 SNEGSKA (reference sequence). V lost 3 bases and J 3 bases, leaving 6 bases between the germline ends. The CDR3 spans 11 residues. The CDR3 nucleotides are TGCAGTGCTAGGGACAACTACGAGCAGTACTTC. This translates into CSARDNYEQYF.

The sample holds a few counts of this clonotype. CDR3 in DNA: TGCAGTGCTAGAGATGAAGGACTAGCGGGGGGCCGCTACAATGAGCAGTTCTTC. It encodes CSARDEGLAGGRYNEQFF. The chain carries TRBV20-1 and TRBJ2-1, with 14 bases aligning to TRBD2. The CDR3 covers 18 residues. The V segment lost 0 bases and the J segment 3 bases; nucleotides outside the gene matches: 7. CDR1 and CDR2 from the germline V gene are DFQATT and SNEGSKA (reference sequence).